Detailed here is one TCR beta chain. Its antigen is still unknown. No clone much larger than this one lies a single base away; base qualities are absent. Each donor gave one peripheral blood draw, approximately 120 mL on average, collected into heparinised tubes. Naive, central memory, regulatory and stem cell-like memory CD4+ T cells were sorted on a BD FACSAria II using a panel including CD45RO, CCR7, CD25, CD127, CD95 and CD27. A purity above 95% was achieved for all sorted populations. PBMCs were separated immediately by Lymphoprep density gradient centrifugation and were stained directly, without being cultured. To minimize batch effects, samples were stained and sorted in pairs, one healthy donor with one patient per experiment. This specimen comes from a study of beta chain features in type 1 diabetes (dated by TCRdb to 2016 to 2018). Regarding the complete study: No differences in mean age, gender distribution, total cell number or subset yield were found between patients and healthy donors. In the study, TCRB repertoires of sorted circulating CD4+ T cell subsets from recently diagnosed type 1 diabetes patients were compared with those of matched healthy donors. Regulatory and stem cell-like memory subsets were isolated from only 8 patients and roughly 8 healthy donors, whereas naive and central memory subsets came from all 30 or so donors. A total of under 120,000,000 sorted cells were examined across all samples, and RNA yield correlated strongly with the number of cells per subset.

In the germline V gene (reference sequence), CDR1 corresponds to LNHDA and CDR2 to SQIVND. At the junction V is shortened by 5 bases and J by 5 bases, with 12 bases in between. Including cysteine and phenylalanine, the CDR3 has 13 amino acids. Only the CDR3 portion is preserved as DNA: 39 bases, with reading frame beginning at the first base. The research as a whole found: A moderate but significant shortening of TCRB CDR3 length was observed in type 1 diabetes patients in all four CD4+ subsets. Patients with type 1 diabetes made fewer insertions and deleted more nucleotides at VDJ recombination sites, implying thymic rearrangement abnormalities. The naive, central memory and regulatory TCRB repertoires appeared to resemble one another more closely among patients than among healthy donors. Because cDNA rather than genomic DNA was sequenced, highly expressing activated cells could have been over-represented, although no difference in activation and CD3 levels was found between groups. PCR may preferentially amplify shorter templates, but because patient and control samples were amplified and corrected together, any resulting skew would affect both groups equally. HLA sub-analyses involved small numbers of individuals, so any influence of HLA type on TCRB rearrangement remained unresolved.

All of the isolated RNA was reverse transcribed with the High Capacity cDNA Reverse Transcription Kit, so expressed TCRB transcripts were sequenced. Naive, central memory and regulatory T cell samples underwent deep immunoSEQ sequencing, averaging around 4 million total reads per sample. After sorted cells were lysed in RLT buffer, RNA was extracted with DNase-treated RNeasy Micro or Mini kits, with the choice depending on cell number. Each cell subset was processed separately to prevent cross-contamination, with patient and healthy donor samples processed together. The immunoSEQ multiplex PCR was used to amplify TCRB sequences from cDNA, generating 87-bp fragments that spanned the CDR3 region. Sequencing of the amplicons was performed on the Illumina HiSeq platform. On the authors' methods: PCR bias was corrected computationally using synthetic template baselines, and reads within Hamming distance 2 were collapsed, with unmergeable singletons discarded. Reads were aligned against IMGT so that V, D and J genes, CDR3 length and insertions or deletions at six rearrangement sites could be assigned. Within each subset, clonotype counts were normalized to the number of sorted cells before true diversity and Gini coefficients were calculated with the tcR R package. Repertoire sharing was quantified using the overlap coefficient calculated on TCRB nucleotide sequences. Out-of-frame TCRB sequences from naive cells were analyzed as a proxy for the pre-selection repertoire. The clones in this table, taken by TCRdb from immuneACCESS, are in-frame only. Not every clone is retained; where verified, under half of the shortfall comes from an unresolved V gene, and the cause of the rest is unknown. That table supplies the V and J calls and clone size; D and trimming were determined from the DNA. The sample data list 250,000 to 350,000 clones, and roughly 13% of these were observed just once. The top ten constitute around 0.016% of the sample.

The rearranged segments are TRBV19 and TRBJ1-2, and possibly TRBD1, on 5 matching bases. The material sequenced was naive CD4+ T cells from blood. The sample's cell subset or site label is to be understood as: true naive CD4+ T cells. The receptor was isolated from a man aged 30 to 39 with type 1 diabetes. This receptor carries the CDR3 CASSLRQRYGYTF. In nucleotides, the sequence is TGTGCCAGTAGTCTGAGACAGCGATATGGCTACACCTTC. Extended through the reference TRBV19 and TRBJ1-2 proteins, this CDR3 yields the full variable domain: DGGITQSPKYLFRKEGQNVTLSCEQNLNHDAMYWYRQDPGQGLRLIYYSQIVNDFQKGDIAEGYSVSREKKESFPLTVTSAQKNPTAFYLCASSLRQRYGYTFGSGTRLTVV.